Reported below is one T cell receptor beta chain. As yet, its antigen is unknown. This sample stems from a study of T cells after yellow fever vaccination. Study-wide results and caveats: Overlap between CD4 and CD8 compartments was detected for a small share of clonotypes. Clones that expanded after primary vaccination mostly reappeared after the booster (less than 98% CD4, 70% to 90% CD8).

TCRdb recomputed calls from the 5' RACE reads with MiXCR, one row per CDR3 protein. The sample comprises approximately 550,000 distinct CDR3 sequences, roughly a fifth of which are singletons, and 14% rests with the top ten. The CDR3 has 14 residues. Germline-derived CDR1 and CDR2 are SQVTM and ANQGSEA. Unmatched junction bases numbered 6, after V lost 5 bases and J lost 6 bases. This sequence was found in a man younger than 40 who received the YFV17D yellow fever vaccine. Sample: PBMCs, taken 15 days after the yellow fever booster vaccination. The chain employs TRBV29-1 and TRBJ2-3; TRBD2 matches 12 bases. The CDR3 loop is CSVLGLAGTDTQYF. In DNA, the CDR3 is TGCAGCGTTCTTGGACTAGCGGGAACGGATACGCAGTATTTT.